Shown below are 14 T cell receptor beta chains from a single sample sequenced in a study of T cell changes during pregnancy in multiple sclerosis. Sequencing used immunoSEQ multiplex PCR; TCRdb keeps in-frame clones, though not all of them. Of around 69,000 clones in the sample, under 95% were seen once. Material: peripheral blood, obtained in the third trimester of pregnancy. The source of these receptors is a female donor with multiple sclerosis, enrolled in a pregnancy study.

V and J are TRBV4-1 and TRBJ1-2; D is undetermined. Trimming took off 0 bases at V and 3 bases at J, with 5 bases between the two ends. The length of the CDR3 is 13 residues. Looked up from germline, CDR1 is MGHRA and CDR2 is YSYEKL. DNA for the CDR3: TGCGCCAGCAGCCAAGATCCTTACTATGGCTACACCTTC. The encoded protein is CASSQDPYYGYTF.

The chain employs TRBV7-9 and TRBJ1-2, with D possibly being TRBD1 (5 bases). The CDR3 loop spans 14 amino acids. V was shortened by 5 bases and J by 4 bases, with 14 bases between the two germline ends. Per germline, CDR1 SEHNR and CDR2 FQNEAQ (reference sequence). The CDR3 region is CASSDQTELYGYTF. CDR3 nucleotides: TGTGCCAGCAGCGACCAGACAGAGCTCTATGGCTACACCTTC.

The gene calls are TRBV13 and TRBJ1-1; no clear D gene. Germline V gene lookup returns CDR1 PRHDT and CDR2 FYEKMQ (reference sequence). The CDR3 runs to 13 residues. Trimming shortened V by 1 base and J by 2 bases, and 5 bases separated the two germline ends. In nucleotides, the CDR3 is TGTGCCAGCAGCTTAGCCCCAAACACTGAAGCTTTCTTT. Protein sequence: CASSLAPNTEAFF.

As for this clone: Other DNA sequences in this sample translate to the same CDR3. CDR3 bases: TGTGCCACTACCGGGGTAACACAAGAGACCCAGTACTTC. Amino acids: CATTGVTQETQYF. This chain uses TRBV30 with TRBJ2-5, with D tentatively TRBD2 (5 bases). The CDR3 covers 13 residues. Germline lookup yields CDR1 GTSNPN and CDR2 SVGIG (reference sequence). The V and J ends lost 8 bases and 2 bases respectively, with 15 bases between them.

The rearrangement uses TRBV6-1 and TRBJ2-7, with D unclear. V dropped 5 bases and J dropped 0 bases, with 11 bases sitting between them. The CDR3 consists of 14 residues. Germline V gives CDR1 MNHNS, CDR2 SASEGT. CDR3 residues: CASSSVDNSYEQYF. The CDR3 region has the DNA TGTGCCAGCAGTTCCGTAGACAACTCCTACGAGCAGTACTTC.

The chain carries TRBV5-1 and TRBJ2-7; D is perhaps TRBD1 (6 bases). CDR3 length: 14 residues. CDR1 and CDR2 (germline): SGHRS, YFSETQ. V lost 2 bases and J 4 bases, leaving 13 bases between the germline ends. The CDR3 sequence: CASSLTWTVYEQYF. The CDR3 bases are TGCGCCAGCAGCTTAACTTGGACAGTTTACGAGCAGTACTTC.

This clone occurred once. The chain recombines TRBV6-6 with TRBJ1-4, with D possibly matching TRBD1 (5 bases). The CDR3 is 14 residues long. The ends were cut back, 8 bases at V and 3 bases at J, with 13 bases in the middle. Germline loops: CDR1 MNHNY, CDR2 SVGAGI (reference sequence). CDR3 nucleotides: TGTGCCAGCTTCCTGCCCAGGGCTAATGAAAAACTGTTTTTT. Protein sequence: CASFLPRANEKLFF.

The chain recombines TRBV4-3 with TRBJ2-1; 9 bases agree with TRBD2. The CDR3 totals 15 residues. From germline, CDR1 is LGHNA and CDR2 YSLEER. V dropped 2 bases and J dropped 10; count of bases not matched to a gene: 9. The DNA of the CDR3 is TGCGCCAGCAGCCAAACTAGCGGGTGGGGGGGGGAGCAGTTCTTC. It yields the protein CASSQTSGWGGEQFF.

This rearrangement joins TRBV6-5 to TRBJ1-5, with D unresolved. Germline-derived CDR1 and CDR2 are MNHEY and SVGAGI. The CDR3 spans 15 residues. Trimming took 5 bases from V and 5 from J, leaving 16 bases between them. The CDR3 reads CASSAVFGLDQPQHF. CDR3 bases: TGTGCCAGCAGTGCGGTTTTTGGTCTCGATCAGCCCCAGCATTTT.

The chain employs TRBV10-1 and TRBJ2-2; D ambiguous. Germline CDR1 WNHNN, CDR2 SYGVQD (reference sequence). Trimming removed 1 base at V and 1 base at J, with 4 bases between. There are 14 residues in the CDR3. The CDR3 reads CASSEYRNTGELFF. For the CDR3, the DNA is TGCGCCAGCAGTGAGTACAGGAACACCGGGGAGCTGTTTTTT.

The genes are TRBV5-5 and TRBJ1-2; D may be TRBD1 (6 bases). V lost 8 bases to trimming and J lost 5 bases, with 10 bases between them. CDR3 length: 11 amino acids. Germline CDR1 reads SGHKS; CDR2 reads YYEKEE (reference sequence). The CDR3 DNA follows: TGTGCCAGAGGGGGGGGGTATGGCTACACCTTC. As protein: CARGGGYGYTF.

The rearrangement joins TRBV5-1 to TRBJ1-5; tentatively, D is TRBD1 (6 bases). V lost 1 base, J lost 0 bases, and 11 bases lay in between. The CDR3 loop spans 16 amino acids. Germline assignment: CDR1 SGHRS and CDR2 YFSETQ. The CDR3 DNA reads TGCGCCAGCAGCTTGCGCCGGACAGATAGCAATCAGCCCCAGCATTTT. The encoded protein is CASSLRRTDSNQPQHF. The full variable domain, with the rest looked up from reference TRBV5-1 and TRBJ1-5, is KAGVTQTPRYLIKTRGQQVTLSCSPISGHRSVSWYQQTPGQGLQFLFEYFSETQRNKGNFPGRFSGRQFSNSRSEMNVSTLELGDSALYLCASSLRRTDSNQPQHFGDGTRLSIL.

The chain links TRBV11-2 to TRBJ2-1, with 10 bases identical to TRBD2. The CDR3 extends over 17 amino acids. V gave up 1 base and J gave up 9 bases; unmatched junction bases: 12. The germline gives CDR1 SGHAT, CDR2 FQNNGV. CDR3 bases: TGTGCCAGCAGCTTAGTGGCTAGCGGGGGAGAAACCATTGAGCAGTTCTTC. Amino acids: CASSLVASGGETIEQFF.

The CDR3 protein is CASSRVDAGELFF. CDR3 nucleotides: TGCGCCAGCTCGAGGGTAGATGCCGGGGAGCTGTTTTTT. The chain has TRBV5-1 and TRBJ2-2; perhaps TRBD2 as D (5 bases). In germline, CDR1 is SGHRS, CDR2 YFSETQ. Trimming removed 7 bases at V and 6 bases at J, with 13 bases between. The CDR3 consists of 13 residues.